These 32 T cell receptor beta chains were sequenced from one sample in a study of metastatic and nonmetastatic thyroid tumors (TCRdb year 2020). Library construction relied on PCR. The instrument given in TCRdb is Illumina HiSeq 4000. Clones were called with MiXCR by TCRdb after fastp trimmed the public reads at Q25, and only in-frame beta chains were retained. The table for this sample lists about 20,000 clones; 9% to 15% of them were counted only once. Together, the top ten hold roughly 6.2% of the sample. None of the patients had been given any treatment before thyroid surgery. The specimen was blood. The receptors come from a male donor with papillary thyroid cancer or a benign thyroid nodule (not recorded which). Some clones in this sample may be carry-over from other donors' samples.

In its sample, this clone ranks as medium-sized. This rearrangement joins TRBV5-1 to TRBJ2-7; D gene uncertain. The CDR3 runs to 15 residues. Germline values: CDR1 SGHRS, CDR2 YFSETQ. The V and J ends lost 4 bases and 4 bases respectively, with 18 bases between them. CDR3 loop: CASSPMGSDLYEQYF. The DNA of the CDR3 is TGCGCCAGCAGCCCGATGGGCAGCGACTTATACGAGCAGTACTTC. The full variable domain, its missing parts supplied by reference TRBV5-1 and TRBJ2-7, is KAGVTQTPRYLIKTRGQQVTLSCSPISGHRSVSWYQQTPGQGLQFLFEYFSETQRNKGNFPGRFSGRQFSNSRSEMNVSTLELGDSALYLCASSPMGSDLYEQYFGPGTRLTVT.

V and J are TRBV30 and TRBJ1-3, with 8 nucleotides matching TRBD1. The CDR3 is made up of 14 amino acids. Trimming took 5 bases from V and 4 from J; bases not matched to a gene: 7. The germline V gene encodes CDR1 GTSNPN and CDR2 SVGIG (reference sequence). CDR3: CAWATGERGNTIYF. The CDR3 DNA sequence: TGTGCCTGGGCGACAGGGGAAAGGGGAAACACCATATATTTT.

This clone was seen many times. The rearrangement joins TRBV6-5 to TRBJ1-4; D might be TRBD1 (5 bases). Germline CDR1 is MNHEY and CDR2 is SVGAGI. Trimming removed 0 bases at V and 4 bases at J, with 21 bases between. CDR3 length equals 19 residues. The CDR3 reads CASSYSRRDVWGGNEKLFF. The CDR3 nucleotides are TGTGCCAGCAGTTACTCGCGAAGGGACGTCTGGGGAGGTAATGAAAAACTGTTTTTT.

This clone was detected only a few times. This chain connects TRBV19 to TRBJ2-1; 12 bases agree with TRBD2. V gave up 3 bases and J gave up 5 bases; unmatched junction bases: 2. The CDR3 contains 15 residues. Germline lookup yields CDR1 LNHDA and CDR2 SQIVND (reference sequence). The CDR3 sequence: CASSIGLAGNNEQFF. CDR3 nucleotide sequence: TGTGCCAGTAGTATCGGACTAGCGGGAAACAATGAGCAGTTCTTC.

This clone was detected many times. The chain is built from TRBV12-3 or TRBV12-4 and TRBJ2-1; 12 nucleotides agree with TRBD2. Unmatched junction bases numbered 5, after V lost 3 bases and J lost 2 bases. CDR3 length equals 17 residues. The CDR3 coding sequence is TGTGCCAGCAGTTTGGGGACTAGCGGGTTCCCCTACAATGAGCAGTTCTTC. It encodes CASSLGTSGFPYNEQFF.

V and J are TRBV9 and TRBJ2-7, with unresolved D. The CDR3 is 13 residues long. The germline V and J ends were trimmed by 3 bases and 7 bases, with 14 bases remaining between them. Germline V gene sequence: CDR1 SGDLS, CDR2 YYNGEE. CDR3 loop: CASSGLESTEQYF. CDR3 coding DNA: TGTGCCAGCAGCGGACTGGAATCTACGGAGCAGTACTTC.

Only a few counts were recorded for this clone. One end of the junction does not line up with germline, which may come from a read error. V is TRBV6-1 and J is TRBJ1-2, with 7 bases identical to TRBD1. This CDR3 has 15 amino acids. Germline assignment: CDR1 MNHNS and CDR2 SASEGT. Here the CDR3 DNA reads TGTGCTAGCAGGAGGGACAGCCCCGGGAGCTATGGCTACACCTTC. Protein product: CASRRDSPGSYGYTF.

This clone was observed at least ten times. The chain employs TRBV5-1 and TRBJ2-3; D not resolved. Germline V CDR1 and CDR2: SGHRS, YFSETQ. Trimming cost V 0 bases and J 5 bases, with 7 bases left between them. The CDR3 covers 13 residues. The CDR3 region has the DNA TGCGCCAGCAGCTTGGATTGGATAGATACGCAGTATTTT. Translation gives CASSLDWIDTQYF.

This clone appeared many times. The V gene is TRBV7-9, the J gene TRBJ1-5, with D perhaps matching TRBD1 (5 bases). Germline CDR1 SEHNR, CDR2 FQNEAQ (reference sequence). V was trimmed by 2 bases and J by 0 bases, leaving 8 bases between them. The CDR3 length is 15 residues. The CDR3 loop is CASSLTGDSNQPQHF. The CDR3 nucleotides are TGTGCCAGCAGCTTAACAGGAGATAGCAATCAGCCCCAGCATTTT.

This chain uses TRBV30 with TRBJ1-6, with 8 positions matching TRBD1. Germline trimming cut 4 bases from V and 8 bases from J; bases unmatched to any gene: 4. The CDR3 spans 13 residues. Germline V gene lookup returns CDR1 GTSNPN and CDR2 SVGIG (reference sequence). CDR3 nucleotides: TGTGCCTGGACACAGGGGGGGGATTCACCCCTCCACTTT. Translation gives CAWTQGGDSPLHF.

This clone is medium-sized (0.01 to 0.1%) in the sample. The chain has TRBV28 and TRBJ2-7, with TRBD1 as a possible D gene (5 bases). Trimming pared 6 bases from V and 4 bases from J, leaving 10 bases between. This CDR3 region has 12 residues. Per the germline V gene, CDR1 is MDHEN and CDR2 is SYDVKM. CDR3 in amino acids: CASSVQGYEQYF. The CDR3 DNA is TGTGCCAGCAGCGTTCAGGGTTACGAGCAGTACTTC.

There are many counts of this clone. Relative to the germline gene, one junction end is altered; a read error may explain this. In DNA form, the CDR3 reads TGTGTCAGCAGCCCAAAATGGCGGGAGGGCCCAGGCAAAAACATTCAGTACTTC. Amino acid sequence: CVSSPKWREGPGKNIQYF. The chain carries TRBV27 and TRBJ2-4; 9 bases match TRBD2. The CDR3 covers 18 residues. Per the germline V gene, CDR1 is MNHEY and CDR2 is SMNVEV (reference sequence).

This clone is categorized as medium-sized. The CDR3, as DNA: TGTGCCAGCAGAACCGGGACAGGCCTCGGGCAGTACTTC. Translating gives CASRTGTGLGQYF. This sequence joins TRBV6-1 and TRBJ2-7; TRBD1 matches at 8 bases. The CDR3 spans 13 residues. V dropped 6 bases and J dropped 9; count of bases not matched to a gene: 10. Germline V lookup: CDR1 MNHNS, CDR2 SASEGT.

This clone showed up many times. The chain's CDR3 is CASSLAQPGDYGYTF. In DNA, the CDR3 is TGCGCCAGCAGCTTGGCACAGCCTGGCGACTATGGCTACACCTTC. The chain carries TRBV5-1 and TRBJ1-2; D gene uncertain. This CDR3 spans 15 amino acids. V lost 0 bases and J lost 3, with 12 bases in between. The germline CDR1 and CDR2 sequences are SGHRS and YFSETQ.

This clone was found many times. The rearrangement uses TRBV20-1 and TRBJ2-7, with TRBD1 matching over 8 bases. Germline CDR1 reads DFQATT; CDR2 reads SNEGSKA (reference sequence). CDR3 size: 13 residues. Unmatched junction bases numbered 10, after V lost 6 bases and J lost 6 bases. CDR3 in amino acids: CSAPHRGWGEQYF. The CDR3 nucleotides are TGCAGTGCACCTCACAGGGGGTGGGGCGAGCAGTACTTC.

At least ten counts were recorded for this clone. CDR3 residues: CASSPNPRPEEKLFF. CDR3 in DNA: TGTGCCAGCTCACCGAACCCTAGGCCAGAGGAAAAACTGTTTTTT. The chain has TRBV18 and TRBJ1-4; D remains ambiguous. V lost 3 bases to trimming and J lost 8 bases, with 16 bases between them. CDR3 length: 15 residues. The V gene's germline CDR1 is KGHSH and CDR2 LQKENI.

This clone has more than one count but fewer than ten. The gene calls are TRBV6-7 and TRBJ2-7, with D unclear. TRBV6-7 is annotated as an ORF whose role is uncertain. This CDR3 region has 12 residues. V dropped 5 bases and J dropped 3 bases, with 8 bases sitting between them. CDR3 sequence reads: CASSPFCYEQYF. Written as DNA, the CDR3 is TGTGCCAGCAGTCCCTTTTGCTACGAGCAGTACTTC.

On this clone itself: An end of the junction does not agree with germline; a read error may underlie this. The chain employs TRBV28 and TRBJ2-2; D ambiguous. From germline, CDR1 is MDHEN and CDR2 SYDVKM. This CDR3 spans 14 amino acids. The CDR3 DNA sequence: TGTGCCGGCAGTGGTGTCCATCCCACCGGGGAGCTGTTTTTT. Translated: CAGSGVHPTGELFF.

By its share, this clone is medium-sized. The chain's CDR3 is CASSLGRDEYEQYF. CDR3 bases: TGTGCCAGCAGTTTAGGGCGGGACGAATACGAGCAGTACTTC. V gene TRBV27 combines with J gene TRBJ2-7; D is perhaps TRBD2 (6 bases). Looked up from germline, CDR1 is MNHEY and CDR2 is SMNVEV (reference sequence). Between the trimmed V and J ends, which lost 2 bases and 4 bases, there was a span of 12 bases. The CDR3 covers 14 residues.

This clone rates as medium-sized (0.01 to 0.1%). The gene calls are TRBV12-3 or TRBV12-4 and TRBJ2-5; 7 bases match TRBD2. Germline trimming cut 5 bases from V and 0 bases from J; bases unmatched to any gene: 9. The CDR3 has 16 amino acids. The CDR3 sequence: CASSPVGRAHQETQYF. CDR3 nucleotide sequence: TGTGCCAGCAGTCCCGTTGGGAGGGCACACCAAGAGACCCAGTACTTC.

This clone was recorded many times. The chain carries TRBV5-6 and TRBJ2-7; D gene uncertain. V was trimmed by 2 bases and J by 3 bases, leaving 9 bases between them. Germline V gives CDR1 SGHDT, CDR2 YYEEEE. The CDR3 runs 13 residues. The CDR3 DNA follows: TGTGCCAGCAGCTTTGGCAGAGTCTACGAGCAGTACTTC. It yields the protein CASSFGRVYEQYF.

The rearrangement joins TRBV11-2 to TRBJ2-7; 13 bases align to TRBD2. V dropped 0 bases and J dropped 2; count of bases not matched to a gene: 7. Per germline, CDR1 SGHAT and CDR2 FQNNGV. This CDR3 has 18 residues. The CDR3 coding sequence is TGTGCCAGCAGCTTAGATACGTCGGGACTAGCGGGAACCTACGAGCAGTACTTC. It yields the protein CASSLDTSGLAGTYEQYF.

A word on this clone: Its ends do not fully match the called genes, so a read error is possible. The rearrangement uses TRBV11-3 and TRBJ1-5; the D gene could be TRBD1 or TRBD2 (5 bases each). The DNA end is more similar to TRBJ2-3, so the J call may be wrong. Per the germline V gene, CDR1 is SGHNT and CDR2 is YENEEA. The CDR3 contains 16 residues. The CDR3 spells CAGSLVVGRNNQPQYF. The CDR3, as DNA: TGTGCCGGCAGCTTAGTCGTGGGACGGAACAATCAGCCCCAGTATTTT.

The sample holds many counts of this clone. The V gene is TRBV20-1, the J gene TRBJ2-3, with 11 bases lining up with TRBD2. The V segment lost 3 bases and the J segment 5 bases; nucleotides outside the gene matches: 10. Germline V gene data show CDR1 as DFQATT and CDR2 as SNEGSKA (reference sequence). This CDR3 spans 16 amino acids. The CDR3 nucleotides are TGCAGTGCTAGGAGCAGTAGCGGGAGGGCGGAAGATACGCAGTATTTT. This codes for CSARSSSGRAEDTQYF.

This clone was observed at least ten times. The genes are TRBV6-1 and TRBJ2-5; 7 bases align to TRBD2. Trimming at V came to 6 bases and at J to 1 base, leaving 5 bases not matched to a gene. Germline V gene data show CDR1 as MNHNS and CDR2 as SASEGT. This CDR3 is 14 amino acids long. The CDR3 reads CASRTTSAQETQYF. The CDR3 nucleotides read TGTGCCAGCAGAACCACTAGCGCCCAAGAGACCCAGTACTTC.

This clone was seen ten or more times. This sequence joins TRBV20-1 and TRBJ1-4; D is undetermined. Germline V CDR1 and CDR2: DFQATT, SNEGSKA (reference sequence). Trimming left V 0 bases short and J 7 bases short, with 15 bases between. This CDR3 region has 15 residues. The CDR3 spells CSARDASGFREKLFF. DNA for the CDR3: TGCAGTGCTAGAGATGCCTCCGGTTTCCGTGAAAAACTGTTTTTT.

V gene TRBV6-2 or TRBV6-3 combines with J gene TRBJ2-3; D gene unclear. This CDR3 has 15 residues. Germline V gene data show CDR1 as MNHEY and CDR2 as SVGEGT. Trimming left V 6 bases short and J 2 bases short, with 15 bases between. CDR3 sequence reads: CASSRSDTFTDTQYF. CDR3 nucleotide sequence: TGTGCCAGCAGCCGCAGTGATACCTTCACAGATACGCAGTATTTT.

This clone is labeled medium-sized. The chain carries TRBV24-1 and TRBJ2-7, with 9 bases matching TRBD1. CDR1 is KGHDR, CDR2 SFDVKD, per germline. V was pared by 2 bases and J by 4 bases, with 5 bases of the junction left unmatched. The CDR3 consists of 15 residues. In DNA, the CDR3 is TGTGCCACCAGTGATTCTACAGGGGGCGGATACGAGCAGTACTTC. It encodes CATSDSTGGGYEQYF.

In its sample, this clone was seen a few times. The chain links TRBV12-3 or TRBV12-4 to TRBJ2-1; 12 nucleotides line up with TRBD1. The CDR3 consists of 15 residues. V was clipped by 5 bases and J by 7 bases; unmatched bases: 6. This chain's CDR3 is CASSTGQGAGNEQFF. The CDR3 nucleotides are TGTGCCAGCAGTACGGGACAGGGGGCGGGGAATGAGCAGTTCTTC.

This clone was found many times. J is TRBJ1-1 and V is TRBV18; D ambiguous. CDR3 size: 13 residues. Germline CDR1 KGHSH, CDR2 LQKENI. V lost 3 bases and J lost 0, with 5 bases in between. The CDR3 here is CASSPTLNTEAFF. The CDR3 region has the DNA TGTGCCAGCTCACCGACGTTGAACACTGAAGCTTTCTTT.

This clone has a count of ten or more. The rearrangement links TRBV30 to TRBJ1-4; the D gene is possibly TRBD1 (6 bases). V dropped 6 bases and J dropped 7 bases, with 12 bases sitting between them. The CDR3 spans 12 residues. Germline V lookup: CDR1 GTSNPN, CDR2 SVGIG (reference sequence). CDR3 loop: CACQGRGEKLFF. The CDR3, as DNA: TGTGCCTGCCAGGGGAGAGGTGAAAAACTGTTTTTT.

This clone was recorded many times. The chain combines TRBV20-1 with TRBJ2-7; 8 positions match TRBD2. CDR3 size: 14 residues. V shed 5 bases, J shed 7 bases, and the junction held 13 bases outside the gene matches. Germline V gene data show CDR1 as DFQATT and CDR2 as SNEGSKA (reference sequence). This CDR3 reads CSAARLAHDEEQYF. CDR3 nucleotides: TGCAGTGCTGCCAGACTAGCGCACGACGAAGAGCAGTACTTC.